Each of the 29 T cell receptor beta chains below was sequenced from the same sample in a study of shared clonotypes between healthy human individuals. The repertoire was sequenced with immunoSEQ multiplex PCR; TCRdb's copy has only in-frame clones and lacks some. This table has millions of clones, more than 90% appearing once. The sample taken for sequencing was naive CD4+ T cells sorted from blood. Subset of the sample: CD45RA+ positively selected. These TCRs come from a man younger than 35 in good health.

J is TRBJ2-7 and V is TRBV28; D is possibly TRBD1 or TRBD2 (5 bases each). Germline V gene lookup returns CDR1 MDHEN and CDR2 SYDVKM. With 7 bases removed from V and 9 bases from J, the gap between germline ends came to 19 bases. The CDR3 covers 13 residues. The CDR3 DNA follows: TGTGCCAGCACCTTGACAGAATTTGCGGGGCAGTACTTC. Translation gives CASTLTEFAGQYF.

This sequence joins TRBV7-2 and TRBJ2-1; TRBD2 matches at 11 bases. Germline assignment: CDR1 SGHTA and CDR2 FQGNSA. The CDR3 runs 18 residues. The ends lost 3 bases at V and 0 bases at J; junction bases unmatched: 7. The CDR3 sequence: CASSFAGLAVSSYNEQFF. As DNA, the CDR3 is TGTGCCAGCAGCTTTGCGGGACTAGCGGTAAGCTCCTACAATGAGCAGTTCTTC.

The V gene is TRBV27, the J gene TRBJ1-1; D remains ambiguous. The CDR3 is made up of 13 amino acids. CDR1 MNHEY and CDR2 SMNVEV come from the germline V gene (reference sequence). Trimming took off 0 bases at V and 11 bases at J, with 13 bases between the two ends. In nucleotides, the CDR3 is TGTGCCAGCAGTTTATCGGGTCGGGGAGAGGCTTTCTTT. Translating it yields CASSLSGRGEAFF.

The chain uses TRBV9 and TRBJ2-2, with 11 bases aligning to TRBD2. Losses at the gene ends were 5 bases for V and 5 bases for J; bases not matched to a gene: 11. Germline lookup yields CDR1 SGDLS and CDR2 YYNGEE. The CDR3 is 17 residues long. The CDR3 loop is CASRSPGLAGGTGELFF. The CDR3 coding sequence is TGTGCCAGCAGGTCACCCGGGCTAGCGGGAGGTACCGGGGAGCTGTTTTTT.

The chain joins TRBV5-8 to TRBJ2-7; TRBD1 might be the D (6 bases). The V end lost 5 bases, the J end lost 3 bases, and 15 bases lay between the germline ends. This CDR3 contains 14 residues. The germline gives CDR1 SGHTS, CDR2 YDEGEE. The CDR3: CASRPRDIGYEQYF. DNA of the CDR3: TGTGCCAGCAGACCCCGGGACATCGGCTACGAGCAGTACTTC.

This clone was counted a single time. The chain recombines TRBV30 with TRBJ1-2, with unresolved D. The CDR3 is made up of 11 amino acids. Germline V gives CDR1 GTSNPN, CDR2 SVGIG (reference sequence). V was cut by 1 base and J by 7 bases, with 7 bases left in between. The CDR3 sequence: CAWSELGGYTF. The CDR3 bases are TGTGCCTGGAGTGAGCTGGGTGGCTACACCTTC.

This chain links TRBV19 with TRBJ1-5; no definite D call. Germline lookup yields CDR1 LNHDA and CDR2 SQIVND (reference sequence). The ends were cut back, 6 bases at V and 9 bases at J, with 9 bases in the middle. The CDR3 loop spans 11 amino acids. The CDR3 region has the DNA TGTGCCAGTAGGGCCCTAGGGCCCCAGCATTTT. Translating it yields CASRALGPQHF.

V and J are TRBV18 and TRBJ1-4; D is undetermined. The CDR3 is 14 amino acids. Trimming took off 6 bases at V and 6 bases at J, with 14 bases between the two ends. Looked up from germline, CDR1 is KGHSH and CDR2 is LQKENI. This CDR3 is CASSHGIVDEKLFF. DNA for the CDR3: TGTGCCAGCTCGCACGGAATCGTGGATGAAAAACTGTTTTTT.

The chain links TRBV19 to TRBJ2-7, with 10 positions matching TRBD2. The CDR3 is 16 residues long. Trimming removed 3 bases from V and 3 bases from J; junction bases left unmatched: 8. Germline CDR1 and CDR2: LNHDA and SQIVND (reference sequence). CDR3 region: CASSITPGLAHYEQYF. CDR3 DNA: TGTGCCAGTAGTATTACCCCGGGACTAGCGCACTACGAGCAGTACTTC.

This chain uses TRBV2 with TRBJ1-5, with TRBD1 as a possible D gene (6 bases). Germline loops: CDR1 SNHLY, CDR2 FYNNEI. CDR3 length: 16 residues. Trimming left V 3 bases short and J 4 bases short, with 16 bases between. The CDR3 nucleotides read TGTGCCAGCAGTGATTCGGGGGCGCTTAGGAATCAGCCCCAGCATTTT. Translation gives CASSDSGALRNQPQHF.

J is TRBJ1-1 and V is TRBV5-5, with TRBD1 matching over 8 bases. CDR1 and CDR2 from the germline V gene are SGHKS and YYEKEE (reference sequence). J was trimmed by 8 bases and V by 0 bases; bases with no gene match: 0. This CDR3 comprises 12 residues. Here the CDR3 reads CASSLGTGEAFF. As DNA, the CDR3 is TGTGCCAGCAGCTTGGGGACAGGGGAAGCTTTCTTT.

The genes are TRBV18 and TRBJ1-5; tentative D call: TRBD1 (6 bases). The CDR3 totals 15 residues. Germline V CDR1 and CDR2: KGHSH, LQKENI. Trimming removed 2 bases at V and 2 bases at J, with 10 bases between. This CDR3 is CASSPEGTRNQPQHF. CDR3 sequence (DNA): TGTGCCAGCTCACCAGAGGGGACACGCAATCAGCCCCAGCATTTT. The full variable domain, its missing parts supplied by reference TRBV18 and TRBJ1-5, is NAGVMQNPRHLVRRRGQEARLRCSPMKGHSHVYWYRQLPEEGLKFMVYLQKENIIDESGMPKERFSAEFPKEGPSILRIQQVVRGDSAAYFCASSPEGTRNQPQHFGDGTRLSIL.

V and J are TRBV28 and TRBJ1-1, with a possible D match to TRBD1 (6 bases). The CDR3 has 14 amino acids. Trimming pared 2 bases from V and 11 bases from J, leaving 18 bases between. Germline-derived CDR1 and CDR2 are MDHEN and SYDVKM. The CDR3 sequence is CASSLSGAIQGAFF. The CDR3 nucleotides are TGTGCCAGCAGTTTAAGTGGGGCAATCCAGGGGGCTTTCTTT.

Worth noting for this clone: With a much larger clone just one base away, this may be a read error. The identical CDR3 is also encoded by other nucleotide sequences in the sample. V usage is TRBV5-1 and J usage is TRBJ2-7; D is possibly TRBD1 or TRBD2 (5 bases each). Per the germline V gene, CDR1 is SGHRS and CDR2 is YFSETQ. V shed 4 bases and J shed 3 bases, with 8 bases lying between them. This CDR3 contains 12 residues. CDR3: CASSRDRYEQYF. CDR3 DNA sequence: TGCGCCAGCAGCCGGGACCGCTACGAGCAGTACTTC.

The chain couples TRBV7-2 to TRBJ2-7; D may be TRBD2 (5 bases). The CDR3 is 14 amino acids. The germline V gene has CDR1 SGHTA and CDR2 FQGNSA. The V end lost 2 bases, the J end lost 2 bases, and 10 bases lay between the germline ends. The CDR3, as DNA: TGTGCCAGCAGCTTATTTGGGAGCACCTACGAGCAGTACTTC. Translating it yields CASSLFGSTYEQYF.

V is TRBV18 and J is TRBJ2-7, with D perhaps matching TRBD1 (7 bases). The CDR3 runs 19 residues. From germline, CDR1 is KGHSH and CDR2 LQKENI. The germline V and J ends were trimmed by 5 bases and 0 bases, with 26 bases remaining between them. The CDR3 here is CASSNQGGTFRSPSYEQYF. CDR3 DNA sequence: TGTGCCAGCTCAAACCAGGGGGGAACATTTCGATCACCCTCCTACGAGCAGTACTTC. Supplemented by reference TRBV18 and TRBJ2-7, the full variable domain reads NAGVMQNPRHLVRRRGQEARLRCSPMKGHSHVYWYRQLPEEGLKFMVYLQKENIIDESGMPKERFSAEFPKEGPSILRIQQVVRGDSAAYFCASSNQGGTFRSPSYEQYFGPGTRLTVT.

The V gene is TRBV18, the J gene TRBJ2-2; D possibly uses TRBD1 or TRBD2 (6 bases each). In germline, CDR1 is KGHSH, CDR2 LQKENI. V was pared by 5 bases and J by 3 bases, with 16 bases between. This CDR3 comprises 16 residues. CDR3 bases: TGTGCCAGCTCAACGTACCGGGGGCCGGACACCGGGGAGCTGTTTTTT. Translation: CASSTYRGPDTGELFF.

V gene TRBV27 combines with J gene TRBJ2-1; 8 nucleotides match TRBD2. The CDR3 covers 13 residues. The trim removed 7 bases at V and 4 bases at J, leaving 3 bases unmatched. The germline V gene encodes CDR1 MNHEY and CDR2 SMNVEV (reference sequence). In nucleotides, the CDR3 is TGTGCCAGCACCCGGGGGGGATACAATGAGCAGTTCTTC. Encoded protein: CASTRGGYNEQFF.

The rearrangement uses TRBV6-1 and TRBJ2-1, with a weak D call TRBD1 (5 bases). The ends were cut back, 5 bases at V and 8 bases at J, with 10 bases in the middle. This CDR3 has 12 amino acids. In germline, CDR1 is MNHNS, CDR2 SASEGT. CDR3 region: CASSPGFHEQFF. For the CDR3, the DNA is TGTGCCAGCAGTCCAGGGTTTCATGAGCAGTTCTTC.

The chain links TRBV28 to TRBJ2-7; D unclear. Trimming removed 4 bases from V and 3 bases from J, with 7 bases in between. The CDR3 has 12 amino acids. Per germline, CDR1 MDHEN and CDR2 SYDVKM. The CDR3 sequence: CASSSNVYEQYF. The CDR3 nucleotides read TGTGCCAGCAGTTCAAACGTCTACGAGCAGTACTTC.

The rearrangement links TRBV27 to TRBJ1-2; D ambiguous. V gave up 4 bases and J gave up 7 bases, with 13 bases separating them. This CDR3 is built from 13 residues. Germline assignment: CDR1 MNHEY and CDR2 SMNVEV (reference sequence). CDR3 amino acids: CASSSARWGGYTF. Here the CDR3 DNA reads TGTGCCAGCAGTTCTGCCAGGTGGGGTGGCTACACCTTC.

DNA for the CDR3: TGCGCCAGCAGCCAAGACGGAGGGGGCCAAGAGACCCAGTACTTC. This translates into CASSQDGGGQETQYF. The gene calls are TRBV4-3 and TRBJ2-5, with D perhaps matching TRBD1 or TRBD2 (6 bases each). V shed 0 bases and J shed 1 base, with 9 bases lying between them. The CDR3 runs 15 residues. Germline CDR1 LGHNA, CDR2 YSLEER.

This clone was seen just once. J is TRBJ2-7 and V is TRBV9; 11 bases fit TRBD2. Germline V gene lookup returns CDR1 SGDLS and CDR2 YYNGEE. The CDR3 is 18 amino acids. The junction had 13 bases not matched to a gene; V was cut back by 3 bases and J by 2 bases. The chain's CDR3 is CASSATTGGGLAAYEQYF. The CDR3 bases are TGTGCCAGCAGCGCCACCACCGGGGGGGGACTAGCGGCCTACGAGCAGTACTTC.

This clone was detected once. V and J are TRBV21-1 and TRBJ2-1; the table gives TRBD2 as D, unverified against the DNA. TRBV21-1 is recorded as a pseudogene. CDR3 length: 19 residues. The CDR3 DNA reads TGTGCCAGCAGCAAAACCCTTTCAGGGGCGGGGGGTCCCTACAATGAGCAGTTCTTC. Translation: CASSKTLSGAGGPYNEQFF.

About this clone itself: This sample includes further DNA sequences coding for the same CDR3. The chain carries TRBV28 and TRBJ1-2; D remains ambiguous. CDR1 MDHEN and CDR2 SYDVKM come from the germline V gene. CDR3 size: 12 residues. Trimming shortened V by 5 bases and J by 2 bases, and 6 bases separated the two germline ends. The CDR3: CASSPRNYGYTF. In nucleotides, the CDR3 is TGTGCCAGCAGTCCTAGGAACTATGGCTACACCTTC.

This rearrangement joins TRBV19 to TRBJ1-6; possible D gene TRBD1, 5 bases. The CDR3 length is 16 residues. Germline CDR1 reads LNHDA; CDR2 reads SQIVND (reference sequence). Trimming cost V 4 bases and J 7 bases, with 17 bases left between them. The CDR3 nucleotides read TGTGCCAGTAGTACTGTGGGCGGCAGGGCGAATTCACCCCTCCACTTT. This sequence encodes CASSTVGGRANSPLHF.

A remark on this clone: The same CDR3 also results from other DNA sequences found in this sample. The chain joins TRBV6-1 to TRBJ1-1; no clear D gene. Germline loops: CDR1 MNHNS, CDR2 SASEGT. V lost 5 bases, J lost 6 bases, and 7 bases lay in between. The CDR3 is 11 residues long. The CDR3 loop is CASSPRSEAFF. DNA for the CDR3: TGTGCCAGCAGTCCCCGGTCTGAAGCTTTCTTT.

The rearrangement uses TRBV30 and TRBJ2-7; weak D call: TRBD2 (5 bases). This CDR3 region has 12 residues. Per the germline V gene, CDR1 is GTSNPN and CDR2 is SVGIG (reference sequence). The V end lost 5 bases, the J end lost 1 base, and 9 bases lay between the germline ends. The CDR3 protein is CAWSRGSYEQYF. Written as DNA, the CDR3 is TGTGCCTGGTCCCGGGGTTCCTACGAGCAGTACTTC. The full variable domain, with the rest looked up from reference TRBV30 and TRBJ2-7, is SQTIHQWPATLVQPVGSPLSLECTVEGTSNPNLYWYRQAAGRGLQLLFYSVGIGQISSEVPQNLSASRPQDRQFILSSKKLLLSDSGFYLCAWSRGSYEQYFGPGTRLTVT.

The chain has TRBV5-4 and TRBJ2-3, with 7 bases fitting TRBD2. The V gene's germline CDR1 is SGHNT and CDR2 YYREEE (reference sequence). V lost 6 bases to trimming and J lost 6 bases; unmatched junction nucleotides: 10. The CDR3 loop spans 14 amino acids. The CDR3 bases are TGTGCCAGCAAGCCTAGCGGTACTCCTGATACGCAGTATTTT. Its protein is CASKPSGTPDTQYF.